This TCR beta chain was sequenced in a study of T-cell reconstitution after alpha-beta-depleted transplantation in children. Unique molecular identifiers tagged the TCRbeta library. From the PCR reads, TCRdb called clonotypes with MiXCR, one entry per CDR3 protein. In the table there are some 200,000 distinct CDR3 sequences, approximately 6% of which are singletons. In this sample, this clonotype turned up many times. Its matching antigen is unknown. Overall study results and limits: Some patients showed high day-60 TCRbeta diversity, which derived from surviving recipient T cells and thymic progenitors. T-cell counts and diversity at one year following transplant were attributed mainly to newly produced T cells.

The length of the CDR3 is 13 residues. Between the trimmed V and J ends, which lost 8 bases and 2 bases, there was a span of 10 bases. Germline lookup yields CDR1 MNHEY and CDR2 SVGEGT. This receptor was obtained from a girl under three years old with combined immunodeficiency, due to receive a stem cell transplant. Sequences were derived from PBMCs, sampled before TCRalphabeta/CD19-depleted stem cell transplant. The chain uses TRBV6-2 or TRBV6-3 and TRBJ2-1, with a weak D call TRBD2 (6 bases). The CDR3 DNA follows: TGTGCCAGCCGGGACTTTACCTACAATGAGCAGTTCTTC. This translates into CASRDFTYNEQFF.